These 21 T cell receptor beta chains originate from one sample sequenced in a study of cytomegalovirus exposure and HLA in healthy donors. The PCR employed 60 Vbeta primers together with 13 Jbeta primers. TCRdb's copy holds only in-frame clones and misses some; the assay was immunoSEQ multiplex PCR. The top ten hold under 0.6% of the sample, which has around 210,000 clones, roughly 78% seen once. Source material: PBMCs. These receptors were taken from a boy younger than 18 in good health and CMV-seronegative.

This clone was seen more than once but under ten times. The chain is built from TRBV5-1 and TRBJ2-3, with TRBD2 as a possible D gene (6 bases). Germline V gene lookup returns CDR1 SGHRS and CDR2 YFSETQ. The CDR3 spans 16 residues. The V end was cut by 5 bases, the J end by 6 bases, with 22 bases between. The DNA for the CDR3 is TGCGCCAGCAGTCCCCGCGGCTTGGGCGGGGTGGATACGCAGTATTTT. Protein: CASSPRGLGGVDTQYF.

This chain joins TRBV13 and TRBJ1-1, with a tentative D call TRBD1 (6 bases). CDR1 is PRHDT, CDR2 FYEKMQ, per germline (reference sequence). The CDR3 runs to 12 residues. Trimming removed 3 bases from V and 8 bases from J, with 10 bases in between. The CDR3 here is CASSFGRGEAFF. DNA of the CDR3: TGTGCCAGCAGCTTTGGTAGGGGGGAAGCTTTCTTT.

About this clone: Sequence at one end of the junction differs from germline and may be a read error. CDR3 region: CASSRLTGSTAF. In nucleotides, the CDR3 is TGTGCCAGTAGTAGATTAACAGGGAGTACCGCCTTC. This rearrangement joins TRBV19 to TRBJ1-2, with D perhaps TRBD1 (6 bases). Germline CDR1 reads LNHDA; CDR2 reads SQIVND (reference sequence). CDR3 length: 12 amino acids.

V gene TRBV9 combines with J gene TRBJ2-6; TRBD1 aligns across 8 bases. V lost 1 base to trimming and J lost 0 bases; unmatched junction nucleotides: 6. The germline V gene has CDR1 SGDLS and CDR2 YYNGEE. The CDR3 spans 18 residues. CDR3 nucleotides: TGTGCCAGCAGCGTAAGCAGGGGGCGTCTCTCTGGGGCCAACGTCCTGACTTTC. Protein sequence: CASSVSRGRLSGANVLTF. Supplemented by reference TRBV9 and TRBJ2-6, the full variable domain reads DSGVTQTPKHLITATGQRVTLRCSPRSGDLSVYWYQQSLDQGLQFLIQYYNGEERAKGNILERFSAQQFPDLHSELNLSSLELGDSALYFCASSVSRGRLSGANVLTFGAGSRLTVL.

The V and J genes are TRBV5-4 and TRBJ2-5; possible D gene TRBD2, 5 bases. The J call may be incorrect, as the DNA end agrees better with TRBJ2-7. Germline values: CDR1 SGHNT, CDR2 YYREEE (reference sequence). The length of the CDR3 is 14 residues. The CDR3 sequence: CASSLTSGNYEQYF. The CDR3 nucleotides read TGTGCCAGCAGCTTGACTAGTGGAAACTACGAGCAGTACTTC.

V gene TRBV5-1 combines with J gene TRBJ2-5; 7 bases line up with TRBD2. V lost 2 bases, J lost 2 bases, and 6 bases stayed unmatched. CDR1 and CDR2 from the germline V gene are SGHRS and YFSETQ. The CDR3 loop spans 15 amino acids. CDR3: CASSFRGLRQETQYF. CDR3 DNA: TGCGCCAGCAGCTTCCGGGGACTAAGGCAAGAGACCCAGTACTTC.

The CDR3 spells CASSISTSWGGPYEQYF. CDR3 coding DNA: TGTGCCAGTAGTATTAGTACTAGCTGGGGGGGGCCCTACGAGCAGTACTTC. This chain uses TRBV19 with TRBJ2-7; tentative D call: TRBD2 (7 bases). V was shortened by 3 bases and J by 2 bases, with 20 bases between the two germline ends. This CDR3 region has 17 residues. Germline loops: CDR1 LNHDA, CDR2 SQIVND (reference sequence).

The chain recombines TRBV14 with TRBJ2-3; TRBD2 might be the D (6 bases). The CDR3 runs 14 residues. Germline V CDR1 and CDR2: SGHDN, FVKESK. Trimming cost V 0 bases and J 9 bases, with 13 bases left between them. In DNA, the CDR3 is TGTGCCAGCAGCCAAGAGTGGACTACGGGCACGCAGTATTTT. This encodes CASSQEWTTGTQYF.

This chain joins TRBV2 and TRBJ2-1, with 7 nucleotides matching TRBD2. Germline assignment: CDR1 SNHLY and CDR2 FYNNEI. The CDR3 contains 14 residues. Trimming removed 7 bases from V and 0 bases from J; junction bases left unmatched: 3. CDR3 nucleotides: TGTGCCAGCATTCAGCGGGACTCCTACAATGAGCAGTTCTTC. This sequence encodes CASIQRDSYNEQFF.

J is TRBJ2-2 and V is TRBV18, with D possibly TRBD1 on 5 matching bases. There are 15 residues in the CDR3. CDR1 is KGHSH, CDR2 LQKENI, per germline. V lost 3 bases to trimming and J lost 0 bases, with 8 bases between them. The CDR3 loop reads CASSPGQSNTGELFF. In nucleotides, the CDR3 is TGTGCCAGCTCACCGGGGCAGTCGAACACCGGGGAGCTGTTTTTT. Using reference TRBV18 and TRBJ2-2 for the parts outside the CDR3, the full variable domain is NAGVMQNPRHLVRRRGQEARLRCSPMKGHSHVYWYRQLPEEGLKFMVYLQKENIIDESGMPKERFSAEFPKEGPSILRIQQVVRGDSAAYFCASSPGQSNTGELFFGEGSRLTVL.

This rearrangement joins TRBV30 to TRBJ2-1, with 10 bases lining up with TRBD2. CDR3 length: 16 residues. From germline, CDR1 is GTSNPN and CDR2 SVGIG (reference sequence). Losses at the gene ends were 4 bases for V and 5 bases for J; bases not matched to a gene: 11. The CDR3 nucleotides read TGTGCCTGGAATGTCCCTCGGACTAGCGGAAACAATGAGCAGTTCTTC. Encoded protein: CAWNVPRTSGNNEQFF.

V usage is TRBV2 and J usage is TRBJ2-3; 8 bases agree with TRBD1. V lost 6 bases and J lost 6; bases outside the gene matches: 11. This CDR3 region has 15 residues. Germline loops: CDR1 SNHLY, CDR2 FYNNEI. CDR3 DNA sequence: TGTGCCAGCAGAAAACGCGACCGGGACAGGGATACGCAGTATTTT. Residues: CASRKRDRDRDTQYF.

The V call is TRBV6-5, the J call TRBJ1-2; D may be TRBD1 (6 bases). This CDR3 contains 14 residues. Germline CDR1 reads MNHEY; CDR2 reads SVGAGI. The V gene lost 8 bases and the J gene lost 8 bases, with 21 bases spanning the gap. This chain's CDR3 is CASLKGQGLGGYTF. CDR3 bases: TGTGCCAGCCTTAAGGGCCAGGGGCTCGGAGGCTACACCTTC.

V is TRBV5-1 and J is TRBJ2-3; possibly TRBD2 for D (6 bases). The CDR3 has 15 amino acids. V lost 4 bases, J lost 1 base, and 13 bases lay in between. CDR1 and CDR2 (germline): SGHRS, YFSETQ. CDR3: CASSPGGVGTDTQYF. DNA of the CDR3: TGCGCCAGCAGCCCCGGAGGGGTAGGCACAGATACGCAGTATTTT.

This clone appeared a few times. The chain couples TRBV7-8 to TRBJ1-3, with a weak D call TRBD1 (5 bases). The CDR3 has 17 residues. Per germline, CDR1 SGHVS and CDR2 FQNEAQ. Trimming shortened V by 6 bases and J by 0 bases, and 18 bases separated the two germline ends. The CDR3 nucleotides are TGTGCCAGCAGTCGTTACTGGGGCAGCAGCTCTGGAAACACCATATATTTT. Protein: CASSRYWGSSSGNTIYF.

The chain recombines TRBV6-6 with TRBJ2-1, with D possibly matching TRBD2 (5 bases). Germline V lookup: CDR1 MNHNY, CDR2 SVGAGI (reference sequence). The CDR3 totals 14 residues. V lost 8 bases to trimming and J lost 0 bases, with 11 bases between them. The CDR3: CASVGAPSYNEQFF. The CDR3 coding sequence is TGTGCCAGCGTGGGAGCACCCTCCTACAATGAGCAGTTCTTC.

The chain employs TRBV15 and TRBJ1-2; 9 bases agree with TRBD1. V was pared by 4 bases and J by 12 bases, with 6 bases of the junction left unmatched. This CDR3 spans 12 amino acids. Per the germline V gene, CDR1 is LNHNV and CDR2 is YYDKDF (reference sequence). CDR3 DNA: TGTGCCACCAGCATAGACAGGGGGGACGACACCTTC. It yields the protein CATSIDRGDDTF.

The chain links TRBV2 to TRBJ2-2; TRBD1 agrees at 8 bases. Germline V gives CDR1 SNHLY, CDR2 FYNNEI. There are 15 residues in the CDR3. The V and J ends lost 6 bases and 5 bases, in that order; junction bases with no gene match: 8. In DNA, the CDR3 is TGTGCCAGCAGCGACGACAGGGGCGGGACCGGGGAGCTGTTTTTT. This sequence encodes CASSDDRGGTGELFF.

This clone was observed a single time. This chain uses TRBV4-2 with TRBJ2-7, with 9 bases identical to TRBD2. This CDR3 region has 16 residues. CDR1 is LGHNA, CDR2 YNFKEQ, per germline. The V segment lost 0 bases and the J segment 7 bases; nucleotides outside the gene matches: 10. CDR3 protein: CASSQDPGGGVREQYF. The CDR3 region has the DNA TGTGCCAGCAGCCAAGATCCCGGCGGGGGGGTGAGGGAGCAGTACTTC.

The chain combines TRBV15 with TRBJ1-2, with a weak D call TRBD1 (5 bases). Germline CDR1 reads LNHNV; CDR2 reads YYDKDF (reference sequence). The CDR3 spans 15 residues. V was cut by 5 bases and J by 4 bases, with 17 bases left in between. The CDR3 coding sequence is TGTGCCACCAGCCAAAACTCAAGACAGCCCTATGGCTACACCTTC. Residues: CATSQNSRQPYGYTF. Full variable domain (rest looked up from reference TRBV15 and TRBJ1-2): DAMVIQNPRYQVTQFGKPVTLSCSQTLNHNVMYWYQQKSSQAPKLLFHYYDKDFNNEADTPDNFQSRRPNTSFCFLDIRSPGLGDTAMYLCATSQNSRQPYGYTFGSGTRLTVV.

J is TRBJ1-2 and V is TRBV9; D is uncertain. CDR1 is SGDLS, CDR2 YYNGEE, per germline. With 8 bases removed from V and 5 bases from J, the gap between germline ends came to 19 bases. CDR3 size: 14 residues. The CDR3 region is CASSLQWNSYGYTF. CDR3 DNA sequence: TGTGCCAGTTCATTACAGTGGAATTCTTATGGCTACACCTTC. Supplemented by reference TRBV9 and TRBJ1-2, the full variable domain reads DSGVTQTPKHLITATGQRVTLRCSPRSGDLSVYWYQQSLDQGLQFLIQYYNGEERAKGNILERFSAQQFPDLHSELNLSSLELGDSALYFCASSLQWNSYGYTFGSGTRLTVV.